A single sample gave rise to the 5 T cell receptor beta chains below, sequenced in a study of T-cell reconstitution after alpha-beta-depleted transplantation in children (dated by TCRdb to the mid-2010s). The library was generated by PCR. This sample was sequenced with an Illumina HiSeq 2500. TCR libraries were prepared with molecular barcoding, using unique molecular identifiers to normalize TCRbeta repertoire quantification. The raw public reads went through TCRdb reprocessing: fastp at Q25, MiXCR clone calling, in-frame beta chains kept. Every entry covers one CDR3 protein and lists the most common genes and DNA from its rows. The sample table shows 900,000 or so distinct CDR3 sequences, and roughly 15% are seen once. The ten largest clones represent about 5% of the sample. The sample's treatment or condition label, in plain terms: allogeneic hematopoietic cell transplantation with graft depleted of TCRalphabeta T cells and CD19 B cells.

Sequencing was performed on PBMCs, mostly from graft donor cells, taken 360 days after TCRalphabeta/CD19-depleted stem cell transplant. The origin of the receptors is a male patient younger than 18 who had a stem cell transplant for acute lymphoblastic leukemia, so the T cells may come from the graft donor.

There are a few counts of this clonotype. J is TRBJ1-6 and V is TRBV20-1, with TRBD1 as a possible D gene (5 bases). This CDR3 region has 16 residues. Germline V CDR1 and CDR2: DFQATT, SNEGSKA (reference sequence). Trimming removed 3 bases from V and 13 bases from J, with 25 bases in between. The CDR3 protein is CSARANPGPKNFPLHF. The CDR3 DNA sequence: TGCAGTGCTAGGGCAAATCCGGGACCCAAAAATTTCCCCCTCCACTTT.

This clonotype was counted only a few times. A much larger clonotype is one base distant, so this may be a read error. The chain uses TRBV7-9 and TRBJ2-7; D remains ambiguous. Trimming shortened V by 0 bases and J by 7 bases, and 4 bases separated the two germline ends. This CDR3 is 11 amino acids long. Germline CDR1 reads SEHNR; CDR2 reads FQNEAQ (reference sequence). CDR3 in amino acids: CASSLAWEQYF. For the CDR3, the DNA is TGTGCCAGCAGCTTAGCGTGGGAGCAGTACTTC.

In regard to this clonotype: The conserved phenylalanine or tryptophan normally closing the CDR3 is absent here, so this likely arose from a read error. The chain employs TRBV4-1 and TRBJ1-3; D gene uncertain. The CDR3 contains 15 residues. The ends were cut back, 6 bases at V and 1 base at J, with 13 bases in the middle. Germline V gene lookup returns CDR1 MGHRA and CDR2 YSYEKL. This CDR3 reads CASSPNGLSGNTIYI. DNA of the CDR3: TGCGCCAGCAGTCCCAATGGCCTGTCTGGAAACACCATATATATT.

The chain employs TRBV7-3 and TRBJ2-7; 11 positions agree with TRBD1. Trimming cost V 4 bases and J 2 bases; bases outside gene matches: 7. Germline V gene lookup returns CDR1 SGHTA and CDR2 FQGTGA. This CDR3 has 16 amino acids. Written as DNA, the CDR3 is TGTGCCAGCAGCTACACACGGGACAGGGGGACCTACGAGCAGTACTTC. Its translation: CASSYTRDRGTYEQYF. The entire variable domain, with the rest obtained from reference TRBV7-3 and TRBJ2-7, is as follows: GAGVSQTPSNKVTEKGKYVELRCDPISGHTALYWYRQSLGQGPEFLIYFQGTGAADDSGLPNDRFFAVRPEGSVSTLKIQRTERGDSAVYLCASSYTRDRGTYEQYFGPGTRLTVT.

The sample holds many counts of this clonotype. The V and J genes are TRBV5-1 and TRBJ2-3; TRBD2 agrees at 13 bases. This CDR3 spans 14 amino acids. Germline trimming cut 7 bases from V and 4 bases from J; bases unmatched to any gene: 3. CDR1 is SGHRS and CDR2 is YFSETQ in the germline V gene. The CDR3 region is CASALAGGADTQYF. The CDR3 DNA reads TGCGCCAGCGCACTAGCGGGAGGGGCAGATACGCAGTATTTT.